This T cell receptor beta chain was sequenced in a study of T cell repertoires in cytomegalovirus infection. About the research overall: Public signatures in TCR beta pointed to CMV infection and matching HLA type. Study-level points and caveats: Clonotype analysis showed dominance of the ex vivo response by HLA-C-restricted CMV-specific TCR beta clonotypes. The cumulative frequency of public TCR beta families distinguished individuals who carried CMV together with the relevant HLA.

The CDR3 consists of 16 residues. The V gene's germline CDR1 is MDHEN and CDR2 SYDVKM. As concerns this clonotype: Antigen unknown. One end of the junction does not line up with germline, which may come from a read error.

TCRdb re-called the reads with MiXCR, one entry per CDR3 protein. The sample lists 250,000 or so distinct CDR3 sequences; about 17% were seen once. The sequencing input was CD8+ T cells from PBMCs. The receptor was isolated from a human donor in good health (CMV status not recorded). Some clones in this sample may be carry-over from other donors' samples. This chain connects TRBV28 to TRBJ1-2; D is ambiguous. The DNA for the CDR3 is TGTGCCAGCAGCCTCCTTCCCGGCTGGCGGAACTATGGCCACACCTTC. It codes for CASSLLPGWRNYGHTF.